The rows below give T cell receptor beta chains drawn from one sample of a study of T and B cells in COVID-19 patients. TCRdb reprocessed the multiplex PCR reads via MiXCR and lists one record per CDR3 protein. The table shows around 28,000 distinct CDR3 sequences, with around a third occurring only once. The sample consisted of blood. The receptors shown here come from a human donor who had recovered from COVID-19. CDR3s include the opening cysteine and the closing phenylalanine or tryptophan. The D gene is left open where the match is weak. Some rows mark clone size as missing; the rest say once, few, many or name a class of expanded clone.

D: -
V: TRBV15
J: TRBJ2-1
size: many
DNA: TGTGCCACCAGCAGAGGTCCTAACAATGAGCAGTTCTTC
CDR3: CATSRGPNNEQFF

D: -
V: TRBV11-1
J: TRBJ2-7
size: -
DNA: TGTGCCAGCAGCTTAGAGGGGCTAGCGTACGAGCAGTACTTC
CDR3: CASSLEGLAYEQYF

D: TRBD2
V: TRBV19
J: TRBJ2-3
size: medium-sized
DNA: TGTGCCAGTAGTACGCGACTAGCGGGAGATACGCAGTATTTT
CDR3: CASSTRLAGDTQYF

D: -
V: TRBV6-5
J: TRBJ2-2
size: -
DNA: TGTGCCAGCAGTAGGGGCCCGAACACCGGGGAGCTGTTTTTT
CDR3: CASSRGPNTGELFF

D: -
V: TRBV27
J: TRBJ1-2
size: few
DNA: TGTGCCAGCAGTTTGGTGCAAATGGGGGGCTACACCTTC
CDR3: CASSLVQMGGYTF

D: TRBD2
V: TRBV6-5
J: TRBJ2-5
size: -
DNA: TGTGCCAGCAGTCGAAGACTAGCGGGGATGGGGGAGACCCAGTACTTC
CDR3: CASSRRLAGMGETQYF

D: -
V: TRBV6-2/TRBV6-3
J: TRBJ2-7
size: few
DNA: TGTGCCAGCAGTTATGGAGGCACCCAAGCCTACGAGCAGTACTTC
CDR3: CASSYGGTQAYEQYF

D: TRBD1
V: TRBV27
J: TRBJ2-7
size: few
DNA: TGTGCCAGTTGGACAGGGGTGGAAAGCGAGCAGTACTTC
CDR3: CASWTGVESEQYF

D: TRBD2
V: TRBV12-3/TRBV12-4
J: TRBJ2-1
size: -
DNA: TGTGCCAGCACTCTCCGGGGTAGCGGGAGTCCGGAGCAGTTCTTC
CDR3: CASTLRGSGSPEQFF

D: TRBD1
V: TRBV6-5
J: TRBJ1-2
size: few
DNA: TGTGCCAGCAGTCCCCGACGGAAACAGGGGGCACGTGGTGGCTACACCTTC
CDR3: CASSPRRKQGARGGYTF

D: TRBD2
V: TRBV7-6
J: TRBJ2-5
size: -
DNA: TGTGCCAGCAGCATACCGGGGGGGGAGACCCAGTACTTC
CDR3: CASSIPGGETQYF

D: -
V: TRBV12-3/TRBV12-4
J: TRBJ1-1
size: -
DNA: TGTGCCAGCAGTTCCCCGGCGGGGGCTGGCACTGAAGCTTTCTTT
CDR3: CASSSPAGAGTEAFF

D: -
V: TRBV7-2
J: TRBJ1-1
size: -
DNA: TGTGCCAGCAGCTTAGCTGGCCCGTCGAACACTGAAGCTTTCTTT
CDR3: CASSLAGPSNTEAFF

D: TRBD2
V: TRBV27
J: TRBJ2-7
size: -
DNA: TGTGCCAGCAGACGGGACTACTCCTACGAGCAGTACTTC
CDR3: CASRRDYSYEQYF

D: TRBD2
V: TRBV19
J: TRBJ2-3
size: medium-sized
DNA: TGTGCCAGTAGTCCAACTAGCGGAGGGACAGATACGCAGTATTTT
CDR3: CASSPTSGGTDTQYF

D: TRBD1
V: TRBV7-9
J: TRBJ2-5
size: -
DNA: TGTGCCAGCAGCTTACTAGGGACAGGTAGATTAAGAGGGACCCAGTACTTC
CDR3: CASSLLGTGRLRGTQYF

D: -
V: TRBV7-2
J: TRBJ1-3
size: few
DNA: TGTGCCAGCACAGGGATCTCTGGAAACACCATATATTTT
CDR3: CASTGISGNTIYF

D: TRBD1
V: TRBV6-5
J: TRBJ1-2
size: -
DNA: TGTGCCAGCAGCTCCGATAACGGGACAGACCTAGGGGGCTACACCTTC
CDR3: CASSSDNGTDLGGYTF

D: -
V: TRBV19
J: TRBJ2-2
size: many
DNA: TGTGCCAGTAACACCGGGGAGAACACCGGGGAGCTGTTTTTT
CDR3: CASNTGENTGELFF

D: TRBD2
V: TRBV29-1
J: TRBJ2-3
size: medium-sized
DNA: TGCAGCGTGCGGACTAGCGGGGGGGTTGGGAGCACAGATACGCAGTATTTT
CDR3: CSVRTSGGVGSTDTQYF

D: -
V: TRBV6-2/TRBV6-3
J: TRBJ2-5
size: many
DNA: TGTGCCAGCACAACGGCTAGGTGGGAGACCCAGTACTTC
CDR3: CASTTARWETQYF

D: TRBD1
V: TRBV5-5
J: TRBJ1-4
size: -
DNA: TGTGCCAGCAGCTTAGCCGCCGGGACAGGTAGTGAAAAACTGTTTTTT
CDR3: CASSLAAGTGSEKLFF

D: TRBD2
V: TRBV4-2
J: TRBJ2-1
size: -
DNA: TGTGCCAGCAGCCAAGGAATGGCGACTAGCGGGACCAATGAGCAGTTCTTC
CDR3: CASSQGMATSGTNEQFF

D: -
V: TRBV6-1
J: TRBJ1-2
size: few
DNA: TGTGCCAGCAGTGCTATAGGGGGGGTAACTAACTATGGCTACACCTTC
CDR3: CASSAIGGVTNYGYTF

D: -
V: TRBV20-1
J: TRBJ2-6
size: -
DNA: TGCAGTGCTAGGACAGGATTCTTTGGGAGCTCTGGGGCCAACGTCCTGACTTTC
CDR3: CSARTGFFGSSGANVLTF

D: -
V: TRBV19
J: TRBJ1-1
size: few
DNA: TGTGCCAGTAGTATGGGGGCGGTGGCTGAAGCTTTCTTT
CDR3: CASSMGAVAEAFF

D: -
V: TRBV15
J: TRBJ1-2
size: -
DNA: TGTGCCACCAGCAGAGACCGAGGGGCCTATGGCTACACCTTC
CDR3: CATSRDRGAYGYTF

D: -
V: TRBV20-1
J: TRBJ2-1
size: -
DNA: TGCAGTGCTAGCCGAGACTCGGCCTCCTACAATGAGCAGTTCTTC
CDR3: CSASRDSASYNEQFF

D: -
V: TRBV29-1
J: TRBJ2-7
size: medium-sized
DNA: TGCAGCGTTGAAGTATCTCCAGAGACCTACGAGCAGTACTTC
CDR3: CSVEVSPETYEQYF

D: TRBD2
V: TRBV6-2/TRBV6-3
J: TRBJ2-7
size: few
DNA: TGTGCCAGCAGTTCCGGGACTAGCGGGAGTTCTGAGTACTTC
CDR3: CASSSGTSGSSEYF

D: -
V: TRBV6-5
J: TRBJ2-7
size: many
DNA: TGTGCCAGCAGTTACCTCCCAGCCCGATCCTACGAGCAGTACTTC
CDR3: CASSYLPARSYEQYF